A single sample is the source of the 19 T cell receptor beta chains below, sequenced in a study of Graves' ophthalmopathy and Graves' hyperthyroidism. RNA transcripts yielded amplified TCR beta CDR3 regions. Investigators did first-round RT-PCR with HTBI primers, then second-round multiplex PCR. Via MiXCR, TCRdb re-called the multiplex PCR reads, giving one row per CDR3 protein. The table records a few hundred thousand distinct CDR3 sequences, roughly 17% of them present only once. Sequenced material: peripheral blood. These receptors all stem from an adult woman with stable Graves' hyperthyroidism.

This clonotype was recorded at least ten times. The chain combines TRBV28 with TRBJ2-7; D remains ambiguous. Trimming took 6 bases from V and 5 from J, leaving 11 bases between them. The V gene's germline CDR1 is MDHEN and CDR2 SYDVKM. CDR3 length: 12 residues. CDR3 sequence: CASSHPGDEQYF. The CDR3 DNA is TGTGCCAGCAGCCACCCTGGCGACGAGCAGTACTTC.

This clonotype was seen at least ten times. V gene TRBV27 combines with J gene TRBJ1-5; tentative D call: TRBD1 (5 bases). The germline V and J ends were trimmed by 8 bases and 0 bases, with 17 bases remaining between them. The CDR3 runs 16 residues. The germline V gene encodes CDR1 MNHEY and CDR2 SMNVEV (reference sequence). This chain's CDR3 is CASAPGTEHSNQPQHF. In DNA form, the CDR3 reads TGTGCCAGCGCCCCCGGGACGGAACATAGCAATCAGCCCCAGCATTTT.

This clonotype appeared many times. The genes are TRBV28 and TRBJ2-7; 10 nucleotides match TRBD1. The CDR3 runs 14 residues. The germline V gene has CDR1 MDHEN and CDR2 SYDVKM. The V and J ends lost 6 bases and 3 bases, in that order; junction bases with no gene match: 5. Here the CDR3 DNA reads TGTGCCAGCAGGCAGACAGGGGGCAACTACGAGCAGTACTTC. It translates to CASRQTGGNYEQYF.

This clonotype showed up many times. This rearrangement joins TRBV6-2 or TRBV6-3 to TRBJ1-5, with D uncertain. The CDR3 length is 12 residues. Between the trimmed V and J ends, which lost 4 bases and 4 bases, there was a span of 5 bases. From germline, CDR1 is MNHEY and CDR2 SVGEGT. CDR3 region: CASSWQNQPQHF. Here the CDR3 DNA reads TGTGCCAGCAGTTGGCAAAATCAGCCCCAGCATTTT.

This clonotype was picked up many times. For the CDR3, the DNA is TGTGCCAGCAGCTTCGGACAGGGGTTCTACGAGCAGTACTTC. Translated, it gives CASSFGQGFYEQYF. The chain has TRBV7-9 and TRBJ2-7; 9 nucleotides match TRBD1. CDR3 size: 14 residues. Germline trimming cut 3 bases from V and 3 bases from J; bases unmatched to any gene: 3. Germline V CDR1 and CDR2: SEHNR, FQNEAQ (reference sequence).

This clonotype was found many times. J is TRBJ2-5 and V is TRBV18, with D possibly TRBD2 on 6 matching bases. Germline V gives CDR1 KGHSH, CDR2 LQKENI. The ends were cut back, 1 base at V and 4 bases at J, with 16 bases in the middle. The CDR3 runs to 16 residues. In DNA form, the CDR3 reads TGTGCCAGCTCACCACGGGGAAAAGCGCGGGGAGAGACCCAGTACTTC. Translated, it gives CASSPRGKARGETQYF.

V usage is TRBV6-1 and J usage is TRBJ2-7; 11 bases are a match to TRBD2. Trimming took 10 bases from V and 5 from J; bases not matched to a gene: 10. The length of the CDR3 is 14 residues. Looked up from germline, CDR1 is MNHNS and CDR2 is SASEGT. Here the CDR3 reads CAIGSGGGADEQYF. The CDR3 nucleotides are TGTGCCATCGGTAGCGGGGGGGGAGCTGACGAGCAGTACTTC.

This clonotype was observed a handful of times. With a much larger clone just one base away, this may be a read error. The chain carries TRBV27 and TRBJ2-5; D gene unclear. The ends were cut back, 6 bases at V and 3 bases at J, with 14 bases in the middle. Looked up from germline, CDR1 is MNHEY and CDR2 is SMNVEV (reference sequence). The CDR3 is 14 residues long. As DNA, the CDR3 is TGTGCCAGCAGCCACTCGATAGGGAAAGAGACCCAGTACTTC. This gives the protein CASSHSIGKETQYF.

V usage is TRBV7-9 and J usage is TRBJ2-2; no definite D call. V lost 11 bases and J 2 bases, leaving 15 bases between the germline ends. CDR3 length: 14 residues. Germline-derived CDR1 and CDR2 are SEHNR and FQNEAQ (reference sequence). The CDR3 nucleotides are TGTGCCGGCGTCGCGGCAGTTAACACCGGGGAGCTGTTTTTT. Its translation is CAGVAAVNTGELFF.

This clonotype was detected many times. V usage is TRBV28 and J usage is TRBJ1-1, with D hard to call. The V end lost 5 bases, the J end lost 5 bases, and 9 bases lay between the germline ends. Germline V gives CDR1 MDHEN, CDR2 SYDVKM. This CDR3 is 12 amino acids long. The CDR3 protein is CASSVRRTEAFF. CDR3 nucleotides: TGTGCCAGCAGTGTCCGCAGGACTGAAGCTTTCTTT.

This clonotype was seen repeatedly, ten times or more. The J gene is TRBJ2-2, the V gene TRBV6-4; a weak D match, TRBD2 (5 bases). V was shortened by 6 bases and J by 7 bases, with 12 bases between the two germline ends. The CDR3 sequence is 13 residues long. Germline CDR1 and CDR2: MRHNA and SNTAGT. The CDR3: CASSRDDNGELFF. In nucleotides, the CDR3 is TGTGCCAGCAGCCGGGATGATAACGGGGAGCTGTTTTTT.

This clonotype showed up many times. CDR3: CSAIDRGTWSPLHF. DNA for the CDR3: TGCAGTGCCATCGACAGGGGAACATGGTCACCCCTCCACTTT. The gene calls are TRBV20-1 and TRBJ1-6; 8 bases match TRBD1. Germline values: CDR1 DFQATT, CDR2 SNEGSKA (reference sequence). The CDR3 loop spans 14 amino acids. With 6 bases clipped from V and 10 bases from J, the junction kept 11 bases outside the gene matches.

The V and J genes are TRBV5-1 and TRBJ1-6; 7 bases map to TRBD1. V shed 0 bases, J shed 3 bases, and the junction held 6 bases outside the gene matches. CDR3 length: 17 amino acids. Looked up from germline, CDR1 is SGHRS and CDR2 is YFSETQ. CDR3 sequence: CASSLGDSWNYNSPLHF. DNA for the CDR3: TGCGCCAGCAGCTTGGGGGACAGCTGGAACTATAATTCACCCCTCCACTTT.

Written as DNA, the CDR3 is TGTGCCAGCAGCCTGGGGGGTTATGGGGCAGGGGCTTCCTACGAGCAGTACTTC. Translating gives CASSLGGYGAGASYEQYF. This sequence joins TRBV27 and TRBJ2-7; either TRBD1 or TRBD2 may supply D (6 bases each). Germline assignment: CDR1 MNHEY and CDR2 SMNVEV (reference sequence). The CDR3 is 18 amino acids. Trimming removed 6 bases from V and 1 base from J, with 25 bases in between.

This clonotype has at least ten counts. This rearrangement joins TRBV27 to TRBJ1-1; possibly TRBD1 for D (5 bases). Germline-derived CDR1 and CDR2 are MNHEY and SMNVEV (reference sequence). V lost 3 bases and J 0 bases, leaving 14 bases between the germline ends. The CDR3 spans 16 residues. Here the CDR3 reads CASSFLPRQMNTEAFF. In DNA form, the CDR3 reads TGTGCCAGCAGTTTTCTCCCGCGACAGATGAACACTGAAGCTTTCTTT.

This clonotype was seen at least ten times. The gene calls are TRBV6-2 or TRBV6-3 and TRBJ2-5; D remains ambiguous. Trimming took off 4 bases at V and 10 bases at J, with 16 bases between the two ends. Per germline, CDR1 MNHEY and CDR2 SVGEGT. The CDR3 loop spans 13 amino acids. The CDR3 DNA follows: TGTGCCAGCAGTTTCCTAGGGCGAGTAGACCAGTACTTC. This encodes CASSFLGRVDQYF.

At least ten counts were recorded for this clonotype. The rearrangement joins TRBV6-1 to TRBJ1-1; D gene ambiguous. Germline CDR1 and CDR2: MNHNS and SASEGT. The CDR3 length is 16 residues. Trimming removed 0 bases at V and 1 base at J, with 12 bases between. This chain's CDR3 is CASSEAWGSGNTEAFF. The CDR3, as DNA: TGTGCCAGCAGTGAAGCCTGGGGAAGTGGGAACACTGAAGCTTTCTTT.

This clonotype was seen ten or more times. The V and J genes are TRBV12-3 or TRBV12-4 and TRBJ2-7; D tentatively fits TRBD1 or TRBD2 (5 bases each). This CDR3 region has 14 residues. With 3 bases removed from V and 3 bases from J, the gap between germline ends came to 12 bases. The CDR3 DNA reads TGTGCCAGCAGTTTTGGGGGTGGGTACTACGAGCAGTACTTC. Its translation: CASSFGGGYYEQYF.

This clonotype has at least ten counts. V gene TRBV19 combines with J gene TRBJ1-2; D is unresolved. This CDR3 is built from 18 residues. Trimming left V 5 bases short and J 4 bases short, with 26 bases between. Germline V gives CDR1 LNHDA, CDR2 SQIVND (reference sequence). The CDR3, as DNA: TGTGCCAGTAGTCTCTTGCCGTCGACGGCGCAACGGGTCTATGGCTACACCTTC. Residues: CASSLLPSTAQRVYGYTF.